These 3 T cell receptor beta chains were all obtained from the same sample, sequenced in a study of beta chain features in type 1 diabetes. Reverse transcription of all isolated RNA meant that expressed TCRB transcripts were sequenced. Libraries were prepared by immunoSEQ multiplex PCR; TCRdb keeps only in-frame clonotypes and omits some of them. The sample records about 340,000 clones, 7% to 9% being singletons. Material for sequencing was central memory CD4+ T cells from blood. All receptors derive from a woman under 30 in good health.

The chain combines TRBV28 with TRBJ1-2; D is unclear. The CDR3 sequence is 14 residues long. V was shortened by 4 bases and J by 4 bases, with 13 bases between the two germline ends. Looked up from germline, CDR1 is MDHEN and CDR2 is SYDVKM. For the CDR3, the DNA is TGTGCCAGCAGTTCCCGATCGATTGCCTATGGCTACACCTTC. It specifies CASSSRSIAYGYTF.

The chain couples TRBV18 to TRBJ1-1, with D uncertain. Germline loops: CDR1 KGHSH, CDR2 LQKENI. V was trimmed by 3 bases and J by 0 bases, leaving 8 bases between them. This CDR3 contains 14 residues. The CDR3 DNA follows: TGTGCCAGCTCACCCAACAGCCTGAACACTGAAGCTTTCTTT. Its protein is CASSPNSLNTEAFF.

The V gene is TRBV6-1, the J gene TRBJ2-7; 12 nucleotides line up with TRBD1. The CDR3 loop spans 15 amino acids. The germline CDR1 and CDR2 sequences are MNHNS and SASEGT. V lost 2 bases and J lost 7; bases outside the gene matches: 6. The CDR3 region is CASSEPGQGAGEQYF. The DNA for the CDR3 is TGTGCCAGCAGTGAACCGGGACAGGGGGCTGGGGAGCAGTACTTC.